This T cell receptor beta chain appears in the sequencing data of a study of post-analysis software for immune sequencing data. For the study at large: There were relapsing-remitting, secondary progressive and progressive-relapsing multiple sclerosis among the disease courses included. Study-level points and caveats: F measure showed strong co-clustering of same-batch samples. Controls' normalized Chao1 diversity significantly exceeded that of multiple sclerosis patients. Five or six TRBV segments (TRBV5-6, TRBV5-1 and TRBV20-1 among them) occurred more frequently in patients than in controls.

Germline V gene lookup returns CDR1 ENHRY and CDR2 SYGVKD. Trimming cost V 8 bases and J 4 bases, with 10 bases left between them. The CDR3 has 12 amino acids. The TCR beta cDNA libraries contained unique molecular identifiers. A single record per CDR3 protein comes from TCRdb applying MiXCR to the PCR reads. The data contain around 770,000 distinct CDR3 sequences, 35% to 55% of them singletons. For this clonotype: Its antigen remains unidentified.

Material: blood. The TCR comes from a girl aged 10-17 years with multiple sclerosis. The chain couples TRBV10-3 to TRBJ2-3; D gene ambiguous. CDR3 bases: TGTGCCATCGCCTCCATGGCAGATACGCAGTATTTT. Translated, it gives CAIASMADTQYF.